This TCR beta chain is from a study of T cell repertoires in cytomegalovirus infection. Study-wide background: Both a matching HLA type and CMV infection were indicated by public TCR beta signatures.

TCRdb analysed the reads with MiXCR anew, one entry per CDR3 protein. The table has 450,000 to 650,000 distinct CDR3 sequences, around 27% seen once. Germline V gene sequence: CDR1 MNHEY, CDR2 SMNVEV (reference sequence). V shed 1 base and J shed 7 bases, with 13 bases lying between them. The CDR3 consists of 15 residues. This clonotype showed up just once. The gene calls are TRBV27 and TRBJ2-2, with D perhaps TRBD2 (5 bases). Input material: PBMCs. The sequence came from a human donor in good health (CMV status not recorded). Some clones in this sample may be carry-over from other donors' samples. As DNA, the CDR3 is TGTGCCAGCAGTTTATTGTCGGGATCTCACGGGGAGCTGTTTTTT. Its protein is CASSLLSGSHGELFF.